These T cell receptor beta chains were read from a single sample in a study of cytomegalovirus exposure and HLA in healthy donors. Repertoires were generated with immunoSEQ multiplex PCR, while TCRdb's copy carries only in-frame clones and drops some. The sample yields about 110,000 clones, roughly 70% seen once. Sequencing was carried out using PBMCs. The receptors stem from a man aged 35 to 55 in good health and CMV-seronegative. Both conserved end residues are part of each CDR3.

CDR3 length: 15; V gene: TRBV18; CDR3 protein: CASSQDRDLNSPLHF
CDR3 length: 13; V gene: TRBV6-5; CDR3 protein: CATQSGQIYGYTF
CDR3 length: 16; V gene: TRBV9; CDR3 protein: CASSLRTSGAGGELFF
CDR3 length: 13; V gene: TRBV6-1; CDR3 protein: CASGRVKNTEAFF
CDR3 length: 16; V gene: TRBV27; CDR3 protein: CASSYVRTGLNYGYTF
CDR3 length: 18; V gene: TRBV5-1; CDR3 protein: CASSNGLAGGRGVETQYF
CDR3 length: 16; V gene: TRBV7-2; CDR3 protein: CASSLGTSGGAGTQYF
CDR3 length: 14; V gene: TRBV27; CDR3 protein: CASSFEGADTEAFF
CDR3 length: 12; V gene: TRBV2; CDR3 protein: CASRAVTETQYF
CDR3 length: 15; V gene: TRBV7-9; CDR3 protein: CASSLVELADHTQYF
CDR3 length: 15; V gene: TRBV4-2; CDR3 protein: CATSLGPTPSDTQYF
CDR3 length: 13; V gene: TRBV7-9; CDR3 protein: CASSFPGAIEAFF
CDR3 length: 15; V gene: TRBV19; CDR3 protein: CASSGTGYHNQPQHF
CDR3 length: 14; V gene: TRBV30; CDR3 protein: CAWSPGLGDYEQYF
CDR3 length: 16; V gene: TRBV7-2; CDR3 protein: CASSIYWGQGNNEQFF
CDR3 length: 14; V gene: TRBV19; CDR3 protein: CASSWGGNTGELFF
CDR3 length: 13; V gene: TRBV29-1; CDR3 protein: CSAGEGQGAGYTF
CDR3 length: 15; V gene: TRBV6-6; CDR3 protein: CASSKQGRNTGELFF
CDR3 length: 14; V gene: TRBV19; CDR3 protein: CASSRRTGVYEQYF
CDR3 length: 13; V gene: TRBV29-1; CDR3 protein: CSGIEGAKNIQYF
CDR3 length: 15; V gene: TRBV9; CDR3 protein: CASSAGQRIQETQYF
CDR3 length: 14; V gene: TRBV10-3; CDR3 protein: CAISGSSSGNTIYF
CDR3 length: 14; V gene: TRBV19; CDR3 protein: CATRVGTGHTEAFF
CDR3 length: 14; V gene: TRBV11-2; CDR3 protein: CASSSPFRREKLFF